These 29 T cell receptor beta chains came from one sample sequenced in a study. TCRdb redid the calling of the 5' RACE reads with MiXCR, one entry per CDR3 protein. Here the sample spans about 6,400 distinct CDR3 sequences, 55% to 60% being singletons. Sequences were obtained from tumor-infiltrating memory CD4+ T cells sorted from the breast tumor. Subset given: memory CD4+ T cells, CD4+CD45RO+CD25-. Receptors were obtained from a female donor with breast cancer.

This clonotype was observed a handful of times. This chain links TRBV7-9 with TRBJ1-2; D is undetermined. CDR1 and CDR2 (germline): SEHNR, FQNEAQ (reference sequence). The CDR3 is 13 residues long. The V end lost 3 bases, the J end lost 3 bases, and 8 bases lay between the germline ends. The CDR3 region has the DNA TGTGCCAGCAGCTTGAGGGAGGACTATGGCTACACCTTC. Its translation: CASSLREDYGYTF.

CDR3 sequence: CSASDRDRYTF. DNA for the CDR3: TGCAGTGCATCGGACAGGGATCGCTACACCTTC. This sequence joins TRBV20-1 and TRBJ1-2; TRBD1 agrees at 8 bases. Germline CDR1 DFQATT, CDR2 SNEGSKA (reference sequence). V gave up 6 bases and J gave up 9 bases; unmatched junction bases: 6. This CDR3 spans 11 amino acids.

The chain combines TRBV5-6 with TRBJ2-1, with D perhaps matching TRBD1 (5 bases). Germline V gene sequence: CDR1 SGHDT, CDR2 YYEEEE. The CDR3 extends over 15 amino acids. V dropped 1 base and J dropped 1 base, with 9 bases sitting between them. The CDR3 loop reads CASSLTGWSYNEQFF. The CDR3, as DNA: TGTGCCAGCAGCTTGACAGGTTGGTCCTACAATGAGCAGTTCTTC.

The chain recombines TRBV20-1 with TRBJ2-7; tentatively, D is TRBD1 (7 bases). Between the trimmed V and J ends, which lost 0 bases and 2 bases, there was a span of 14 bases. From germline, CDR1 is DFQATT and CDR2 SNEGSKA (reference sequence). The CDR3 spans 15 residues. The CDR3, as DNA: TGCAGTGCTAGAGACCCCGCGGGACAGCCCTACGAGCAGTACTTC. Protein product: CSARDPAGQPYEQYF.

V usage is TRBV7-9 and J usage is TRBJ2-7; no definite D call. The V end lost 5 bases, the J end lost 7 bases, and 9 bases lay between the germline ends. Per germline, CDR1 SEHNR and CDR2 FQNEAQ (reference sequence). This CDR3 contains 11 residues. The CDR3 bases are TGTGCCAGCAGCCCCGTCGGGGAGCAGTACTTC. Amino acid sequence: CASSPVGEQYF.

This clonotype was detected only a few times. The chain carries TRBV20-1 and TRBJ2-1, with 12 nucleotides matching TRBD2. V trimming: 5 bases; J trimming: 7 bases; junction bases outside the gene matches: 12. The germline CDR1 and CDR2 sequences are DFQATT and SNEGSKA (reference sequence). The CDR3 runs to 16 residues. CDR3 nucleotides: TGCAGTGCTCTTCCCCCGCTAGCGGGAGGGCGGAATGAGCAGTTCTTC. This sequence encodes CSALPPLAGGRNEQFF.

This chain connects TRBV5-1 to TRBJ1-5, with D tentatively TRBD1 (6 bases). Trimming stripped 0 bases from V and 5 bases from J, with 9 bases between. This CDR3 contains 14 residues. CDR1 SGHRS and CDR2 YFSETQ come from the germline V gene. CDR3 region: CASSLGDTDQPQHF. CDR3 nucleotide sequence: TGCGCCAGCAGCTTGGGGGACACCGATCAGCCCCAGCATTTT.

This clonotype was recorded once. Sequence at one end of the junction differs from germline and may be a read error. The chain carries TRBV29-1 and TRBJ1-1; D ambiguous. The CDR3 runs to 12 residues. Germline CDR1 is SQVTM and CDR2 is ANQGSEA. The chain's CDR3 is CSGEEADTEAFF. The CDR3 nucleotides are TGCAGCGGTGAAGAGGCGGACACTGAAGCTTTCTTT. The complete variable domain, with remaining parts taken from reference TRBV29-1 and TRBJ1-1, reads SAVISQKPSRDICQRGTSLTIQCQVDSQVTMMFWYRQQPGQSLTLIATANQGSEATYESGFVIDKFPISRPNLTFSTLTVSNMSPEDSSIYLCSGEEADTEAFFGQGTRLTVV.

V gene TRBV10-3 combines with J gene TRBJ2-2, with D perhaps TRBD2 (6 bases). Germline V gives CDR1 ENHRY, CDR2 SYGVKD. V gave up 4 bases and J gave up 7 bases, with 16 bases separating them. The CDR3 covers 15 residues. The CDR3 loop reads CAISVRGGASGELFF. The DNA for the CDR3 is TGTGCCATCAGTGTGCGTGGAGGGGCTAGCGGGGAGCTGTTTTTT.

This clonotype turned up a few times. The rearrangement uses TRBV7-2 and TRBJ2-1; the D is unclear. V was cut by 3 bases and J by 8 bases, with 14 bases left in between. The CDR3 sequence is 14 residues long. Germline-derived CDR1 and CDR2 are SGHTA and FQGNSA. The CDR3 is CASSLGSGWDEQFF. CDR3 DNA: TGTGCCAGCAGCTTGGGCTCAGGTTGGGATGAGCAGTTCTTC.

The CDR3 DNA sequence: TGTGCCAGCAGTTACAGGGGGCGAAGCAATCAGCCCCAGCATTTT. This codes for CASSYRGRSNQPQHF. The rearrangement joins TRBV6-6 to TRBJ1-5; 7 nucleotides line up with TRBD1. V lost 2 bases to trimming and J lost 1 base; unmatched junction nucleotides: 2. Per the germline V gene, CDR1 is MNHNY and CDR2 is SVGAGI (reference sequence). This CDR3 is built from 15 residues.

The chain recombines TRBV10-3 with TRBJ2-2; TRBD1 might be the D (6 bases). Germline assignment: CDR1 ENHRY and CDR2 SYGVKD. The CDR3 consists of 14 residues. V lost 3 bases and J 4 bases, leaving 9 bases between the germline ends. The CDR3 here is CAISDWTATGELFF. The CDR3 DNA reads TGTGCCATCAGTGATTGGACAGCCACCGGGGAGCTGTTTTTT.

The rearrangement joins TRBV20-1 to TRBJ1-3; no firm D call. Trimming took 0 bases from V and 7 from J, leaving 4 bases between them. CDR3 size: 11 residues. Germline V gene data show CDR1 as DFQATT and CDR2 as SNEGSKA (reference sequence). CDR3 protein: CSARESNTIYF. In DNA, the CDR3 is TGCAGTGCTAGAGAAAGTAACACCATATATTTT.

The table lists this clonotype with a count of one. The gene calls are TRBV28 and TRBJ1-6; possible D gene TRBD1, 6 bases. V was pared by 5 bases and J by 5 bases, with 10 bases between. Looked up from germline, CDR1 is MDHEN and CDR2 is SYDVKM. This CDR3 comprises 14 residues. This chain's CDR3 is CASSSWTDNSPLHF. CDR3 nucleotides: TGTGCCAGCAGTAGCTGGACAGATAATTCACCCCTCCACTTT.

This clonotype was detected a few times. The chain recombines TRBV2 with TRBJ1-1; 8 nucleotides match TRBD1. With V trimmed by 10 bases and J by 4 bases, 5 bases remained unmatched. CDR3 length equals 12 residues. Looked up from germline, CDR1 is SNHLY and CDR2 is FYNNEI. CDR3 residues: CATQTGGTEAFF. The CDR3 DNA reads TGTGCCACCCAAACAGGGGGCACTGAAGCTTTCTTT.

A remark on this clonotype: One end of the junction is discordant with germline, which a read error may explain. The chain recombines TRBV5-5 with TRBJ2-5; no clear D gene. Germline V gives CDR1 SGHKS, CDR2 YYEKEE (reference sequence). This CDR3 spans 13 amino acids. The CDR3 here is CASSLYPQETQYF. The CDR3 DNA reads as TGCGCCAGCAGCTTGTATCCGCAAGAGACCCAGTACTTC.

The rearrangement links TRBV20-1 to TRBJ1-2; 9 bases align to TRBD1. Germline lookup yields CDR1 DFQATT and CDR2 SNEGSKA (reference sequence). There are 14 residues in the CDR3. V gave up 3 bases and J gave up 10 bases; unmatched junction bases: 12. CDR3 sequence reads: CSARRVQDRGDYTF. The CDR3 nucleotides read TGCAGTGCTAGGAGGGTGCAGGACAGGGGTGACTACACCTTC.

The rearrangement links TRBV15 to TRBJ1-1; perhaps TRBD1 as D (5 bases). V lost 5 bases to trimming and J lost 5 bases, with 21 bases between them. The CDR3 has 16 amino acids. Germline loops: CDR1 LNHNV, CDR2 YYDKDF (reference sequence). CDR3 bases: TGTGCCACCAGCCCCCCCCCAGACAGAAGGTTAACTGAAGCTTTCTTT. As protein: CATSPPPDRRLTEAFF.

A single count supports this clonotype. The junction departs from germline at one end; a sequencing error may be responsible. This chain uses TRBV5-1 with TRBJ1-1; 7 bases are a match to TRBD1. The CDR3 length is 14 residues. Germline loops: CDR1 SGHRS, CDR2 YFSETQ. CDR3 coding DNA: TGCGCCGGCAGCCTACTAACAGGGGACGCTGAAGCTTTCTTT. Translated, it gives CAGSLLTGDAEAFF.

For the CDR3, the DNA is TGCGCCAGCAGCGAAGACTTGGATACGCAGTATTTT. It specifies CASSEDLDTQYF. This rearrangement joins TRBV5-1 to TRBJ2-3; D is uncertain. Germline CDR1 and CDR2: SGHRS and YFSETQ. The ends were cut back, 4 bases at V and 6 bases at J, with 9 bases in the middle. This CDR3 is 12 amino acids long.

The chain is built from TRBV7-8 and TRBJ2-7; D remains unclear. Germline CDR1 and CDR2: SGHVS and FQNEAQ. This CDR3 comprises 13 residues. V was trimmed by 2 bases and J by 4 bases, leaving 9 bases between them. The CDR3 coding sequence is TGTGCCAGCAGCTTAAGGCAGGAGTACGAGCAGTACTTC. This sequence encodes CASSLRQEYEQYF.

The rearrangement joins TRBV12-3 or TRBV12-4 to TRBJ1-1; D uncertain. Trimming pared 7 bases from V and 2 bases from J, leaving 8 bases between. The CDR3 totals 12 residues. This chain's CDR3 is CASTDQNTEAFF. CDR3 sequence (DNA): TGTGCCAGCACTGACCAAAACACTGAAGCTTTCTTT.

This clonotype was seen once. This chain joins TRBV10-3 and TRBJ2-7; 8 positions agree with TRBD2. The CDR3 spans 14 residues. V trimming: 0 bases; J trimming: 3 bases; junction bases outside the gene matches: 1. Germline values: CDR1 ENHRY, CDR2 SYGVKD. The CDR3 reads CAISESRGGYEQYF. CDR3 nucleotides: TGTGCCATCAGTGAGTCTCGGGGGGGCTACGAGCAGTACTTC.

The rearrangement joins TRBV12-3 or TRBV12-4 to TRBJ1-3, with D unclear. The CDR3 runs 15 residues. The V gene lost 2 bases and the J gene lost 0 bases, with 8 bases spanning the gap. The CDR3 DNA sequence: TGTGCCAGCAGTTTACCTCCTGACTCTGGAAACACCATATATTTT. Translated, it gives CASSLPPDSGNTIYF.

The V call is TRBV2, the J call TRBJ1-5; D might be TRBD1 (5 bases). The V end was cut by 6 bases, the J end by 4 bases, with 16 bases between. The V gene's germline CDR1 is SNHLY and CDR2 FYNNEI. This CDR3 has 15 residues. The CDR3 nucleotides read TGTGCCAGCAGCCCTGGACACAAAGGGAATCAGCCCCAGCATTTT. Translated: CASSPGHKGNQPQHF.

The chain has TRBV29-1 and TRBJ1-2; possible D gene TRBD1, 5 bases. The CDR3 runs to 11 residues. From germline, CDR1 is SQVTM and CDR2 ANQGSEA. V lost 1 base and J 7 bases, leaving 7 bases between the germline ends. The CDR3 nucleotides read TGCAGCGTTGAAGCAGGGTCTGGCTACACCTTC. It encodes CSVEAGSGYTF.

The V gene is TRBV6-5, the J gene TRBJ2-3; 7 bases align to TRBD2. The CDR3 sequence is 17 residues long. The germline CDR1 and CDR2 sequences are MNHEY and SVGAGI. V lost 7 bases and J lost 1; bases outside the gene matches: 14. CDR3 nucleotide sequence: TGTGCCAGCACCTTGGGGGGGAGGGGACCGGGCACAGATACGCAGTATTTT. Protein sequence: CASTLGGRGPGTDTQYF.

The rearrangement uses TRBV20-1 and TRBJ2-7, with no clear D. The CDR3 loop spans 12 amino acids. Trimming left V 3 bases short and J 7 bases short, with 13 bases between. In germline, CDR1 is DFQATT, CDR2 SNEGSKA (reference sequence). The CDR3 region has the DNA TGCAGTGCTAGTATGGCAGCAAATGAGCAGTACTTC. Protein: CSASMAANEQYF.

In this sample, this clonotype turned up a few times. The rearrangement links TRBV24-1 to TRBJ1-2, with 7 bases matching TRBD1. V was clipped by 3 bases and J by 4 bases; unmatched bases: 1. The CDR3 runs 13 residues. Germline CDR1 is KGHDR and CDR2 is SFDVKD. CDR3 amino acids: CATSDPGGYGYTF. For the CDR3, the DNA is TGTGCCACCAGTGATCCAGGGGGCTATGGCTACACCTTC.